This TCR beta chain was identified during a study of T-cell reconstitution after alpha-beta-depleted transplantation in children. Study conclusions and caveats: T-cell counts and diversity were attributed mostly to newly produced T cells one year after transplant. After transplant, high TCRbeta diversity at day 60 in some patients arose from surviving recipient T cells and thymic progenitors. Roughly two months post-transplant, alpha-beta T cells reportedly originated from several hundred graft clones that had expanded.

Preparation of the TCRbeta library involved a method that used unique molecular identifiers. TCRdb re-called the PCR reads with MiXCR, one entry per CDR3 protein. The table has roughly 200,000 distinct CDR3 sequences, about 7% seen once. Notes on this clonotype: What it binds is not known.

V was cut by 3 bases and J by 1 base, with 19 bases left in between. Per the germline V gene, CDR1 is PRHDT and CDR2 is FYEKMQ (reference sequence). The CDR3 extends over 17 amino acids. Material: PBMCs, obtained before TCRalphabeta/CD19-depleted stem cell transplant. This clonotype was obtained from a boy aged 2 to 9 with acute lymphoblastic leukemia, due to receive a stem cell transplant. The gene calls are TRBV13 and TRBJ2-7; D possibly corresponds to TRBD1 (5 bases). The CDR3 DNA reads as TGTGCCAGCAGCTTCCTCACTGACAGCATGTCATCCTACGAGCAGTACTTC. Its protein product is CASSFLTDSMSSYEQYF.